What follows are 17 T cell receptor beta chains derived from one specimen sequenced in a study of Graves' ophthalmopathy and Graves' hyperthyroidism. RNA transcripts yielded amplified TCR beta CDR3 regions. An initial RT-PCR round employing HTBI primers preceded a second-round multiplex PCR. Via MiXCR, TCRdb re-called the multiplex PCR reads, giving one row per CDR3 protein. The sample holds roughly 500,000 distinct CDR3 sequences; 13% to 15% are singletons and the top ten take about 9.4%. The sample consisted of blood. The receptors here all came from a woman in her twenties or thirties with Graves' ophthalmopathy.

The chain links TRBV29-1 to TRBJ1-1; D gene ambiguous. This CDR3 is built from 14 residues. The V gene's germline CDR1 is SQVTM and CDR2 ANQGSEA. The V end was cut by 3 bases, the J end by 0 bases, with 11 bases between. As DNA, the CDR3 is TGCAGCGTTGAGCTTCTATTAATGAACACTGAAGCTTTCTTT. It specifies CSVELLLMNTEAFF.

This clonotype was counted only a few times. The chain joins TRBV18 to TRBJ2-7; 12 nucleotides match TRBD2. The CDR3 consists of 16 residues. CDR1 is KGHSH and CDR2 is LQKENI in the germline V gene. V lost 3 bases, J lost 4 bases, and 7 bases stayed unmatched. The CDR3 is CASSPHGLAGSYEQYF. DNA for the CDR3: TGTGCCAGCTCACCCCACGGACTAGCGGGAAGTTACGAGCAGTACTTC.

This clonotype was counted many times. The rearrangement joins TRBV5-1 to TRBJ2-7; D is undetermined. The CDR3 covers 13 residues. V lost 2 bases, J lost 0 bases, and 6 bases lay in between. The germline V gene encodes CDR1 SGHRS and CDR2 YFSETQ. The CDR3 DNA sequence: TGCGCCAGCAGCTTTGAGAGCTCCTACGAGCAGTACTTC. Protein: CASSFESSYEQYF.

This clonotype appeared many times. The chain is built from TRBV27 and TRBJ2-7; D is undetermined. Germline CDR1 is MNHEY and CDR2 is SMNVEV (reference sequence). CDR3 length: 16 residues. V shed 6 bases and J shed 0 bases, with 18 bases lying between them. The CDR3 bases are TGTGCCAGCAGCCCCCTGCGGACCTATGCCTCCTACGAGCAGTACTTC. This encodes CASSPLRTYASYEQYF.

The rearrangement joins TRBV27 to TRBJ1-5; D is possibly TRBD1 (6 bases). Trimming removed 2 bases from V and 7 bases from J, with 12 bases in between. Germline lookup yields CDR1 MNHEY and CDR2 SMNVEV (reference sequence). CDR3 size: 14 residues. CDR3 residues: CASSLTGPRQPQHF. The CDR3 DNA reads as TGTGCCAGCAGTTTAACAGGGCCTCGGCAGCCCCAGCATTTT.

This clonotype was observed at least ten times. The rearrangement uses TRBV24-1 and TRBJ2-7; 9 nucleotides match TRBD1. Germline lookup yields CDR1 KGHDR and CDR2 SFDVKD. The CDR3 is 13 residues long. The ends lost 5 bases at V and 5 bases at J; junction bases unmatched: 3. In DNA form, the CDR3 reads TGTGCCACCAGTGGACAGGGGGTACACGAGCAGTACTTC. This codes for CATSGQGVHEQYF.

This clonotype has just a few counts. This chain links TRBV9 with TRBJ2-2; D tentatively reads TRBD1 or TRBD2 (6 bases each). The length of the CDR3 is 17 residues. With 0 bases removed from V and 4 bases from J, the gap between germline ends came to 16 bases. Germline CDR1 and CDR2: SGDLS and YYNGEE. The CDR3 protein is CASSVARGRGSTGELFF. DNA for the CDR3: TGTGCCAGCAGCGTAGCGCGGGGCAGGGGTTCCACCGGGGAGCTGTTTTTT.

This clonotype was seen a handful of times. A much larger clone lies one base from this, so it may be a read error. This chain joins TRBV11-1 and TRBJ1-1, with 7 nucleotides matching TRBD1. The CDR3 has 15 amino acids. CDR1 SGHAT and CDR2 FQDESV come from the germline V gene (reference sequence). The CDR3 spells CASSFVDRSGTEACF. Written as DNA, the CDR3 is TGTGCCAGCAGCTTTGTGGACAGGTCGGGCACTGAAGCTTGCTTT.

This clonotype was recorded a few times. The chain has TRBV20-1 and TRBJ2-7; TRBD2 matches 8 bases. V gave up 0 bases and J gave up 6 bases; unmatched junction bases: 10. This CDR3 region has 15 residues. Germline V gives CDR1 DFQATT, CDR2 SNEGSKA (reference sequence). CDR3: CSARDPGLGPAEQYF. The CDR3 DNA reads TGCAGTGCTAGAGATCCGGGACTAGGACCCGCCGAGCAGTACTTC.

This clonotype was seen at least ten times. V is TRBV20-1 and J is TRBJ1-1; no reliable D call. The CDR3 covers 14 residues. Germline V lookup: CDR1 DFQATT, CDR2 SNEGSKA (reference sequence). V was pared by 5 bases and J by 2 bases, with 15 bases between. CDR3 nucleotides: TGCAGTGCTGGCGGGCAGGCAAGCAACACTGAAGCTTTCTTT. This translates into CSAGGQASNTEAFF.

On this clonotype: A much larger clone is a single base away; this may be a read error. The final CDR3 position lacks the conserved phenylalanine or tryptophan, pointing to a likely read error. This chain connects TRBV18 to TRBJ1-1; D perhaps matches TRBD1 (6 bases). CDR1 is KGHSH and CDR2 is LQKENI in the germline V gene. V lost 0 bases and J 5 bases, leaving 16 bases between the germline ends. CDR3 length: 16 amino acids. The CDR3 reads CASSPPGAGASTEAFL. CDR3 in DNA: TGTGCCAGCTCACCACCGGGGGCCGGGGCGAGTACTGAAGCTTTCTTG.

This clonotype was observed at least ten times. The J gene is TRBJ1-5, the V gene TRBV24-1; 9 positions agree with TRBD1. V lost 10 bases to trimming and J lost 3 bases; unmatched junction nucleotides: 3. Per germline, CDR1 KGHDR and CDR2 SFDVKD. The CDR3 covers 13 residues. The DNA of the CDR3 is TGTGCCACAGGGGACAGGGCCAATCAGCCCCAGCATTTT. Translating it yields CATGDRANQPQHF.

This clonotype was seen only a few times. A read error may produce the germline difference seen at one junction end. CDR3 amino acids: CVSSLRPKETRYF. The CDR3 coding sequence is TGTGTCAGCAGTTTACGGCCTAAAGAGACCCGGTACTTC. This sequence joins TRBV12-3 or TRBV12-4 and TRBJ2-5; D remains unclear. CDR3 length: 13 residues.

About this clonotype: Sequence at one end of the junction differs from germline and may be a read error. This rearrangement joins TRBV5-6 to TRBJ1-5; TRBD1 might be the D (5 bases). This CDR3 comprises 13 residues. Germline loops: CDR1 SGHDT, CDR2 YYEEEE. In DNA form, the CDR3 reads TGTGCCAGCTGCTTGGAGGGGAATCAGCCCCAGCATTTT. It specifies CASCLEGNQPQHF.

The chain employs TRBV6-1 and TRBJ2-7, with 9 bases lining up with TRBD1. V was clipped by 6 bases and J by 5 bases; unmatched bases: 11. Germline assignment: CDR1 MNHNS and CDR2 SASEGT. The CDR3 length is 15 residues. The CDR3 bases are TGTGCCAGCAGAAACATCCGGGACAGGGCCCACGAGCAGTACTTC. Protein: CASRNIRDRAHEQYF.

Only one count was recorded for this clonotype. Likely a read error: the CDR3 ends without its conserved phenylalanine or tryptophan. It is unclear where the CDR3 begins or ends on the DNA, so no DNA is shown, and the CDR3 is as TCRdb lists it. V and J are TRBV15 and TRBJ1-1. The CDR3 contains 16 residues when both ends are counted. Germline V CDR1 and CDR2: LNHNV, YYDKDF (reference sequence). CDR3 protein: CATRVGEEGSGTEACV.

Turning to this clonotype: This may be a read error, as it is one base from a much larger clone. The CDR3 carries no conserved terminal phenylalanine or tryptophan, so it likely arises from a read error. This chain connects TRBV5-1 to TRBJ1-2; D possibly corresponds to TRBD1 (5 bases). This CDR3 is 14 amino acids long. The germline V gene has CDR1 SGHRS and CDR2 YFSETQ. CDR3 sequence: CASRLGTVSLGYTS. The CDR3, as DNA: TGCGCCAGCAGGTTGGGGACTGTTAGCCTCGGCTACACCTCC.